This is a list of T cell receptor beta chains from one sample in a study of CD8 T cells in Susac syndrome. TCRdb ran MiXCR on the immunoSEQ multiplex PCR reads and lists one entry per CDR3 protein. The repertoire holds about 250,000 distinct CDR3 sequences, with 90% to 95% as singletons. Sequencing was carried out using CD4+ T cells from PBMCs. These receptors were collected from a human donor with multiple sclerosis. The CDR3 runs from the conserved cysteine through the conserved F or W. A D gene is named only where the DNA matches it firmly. A row's size may be missing; if present it is once, few, many or a size class.

V: TRBV30; size: -; J: TRBJ1-2; D: -; DNA: TGTGCCTGGAGTCATAATGGAGCGGATTATGGCTACACCTTC; CDR3: CAWSHNGADYGYTF
V: TRBV29-1; size: -; J: TRBJ1-4; D: -; DNA: TGCAGCGCCCACCGAGGGGCCAATGAAAAACTGTTTTTT; CDR3: CSAHRGANEKLFF
V: TRBV6-1; size: -; J: TRBJ1-5; D: -; DNA: TGTGCCAGCAGCCGTTTACGAGACTTTAGCAATCAGCCCCAGCATTTT; CDR3: CASSRLRDFSNQPQHF
V: TRBV7-6; size: -; J: TRBJ2-5; D: -; DNA: TGTGCCAGCAGCTTAGAATTTGGCTACCAAGAGACCCAGTACTTC; CDR3: CASSLEFGYQETQYF
V: TRBV19; size: once; J: TRBJ2-2; D: -; DNA: TGTGCCAGTAGTATGGGGATAAGCGGGGAGCTGTTTTTT; CDR3: CASSMGISGELFF
V: TRBV7-7; size: -; J: TRBJ2-7; D: -; DNA: TGTGCCAGCAGCGAAGGACTCCTCGGAGAGCAGTACTTC; CDR3: CASSEGLLGEQYF
V: TRBV29-1; size: -; J: TRBJ1-1; D: -; DNA: TGCAGCGCTGCCCGGGGGACCGCGACTGAAGCTTTCTTT; CDR3: CSAARGTATEAFF
V: TRBV7-7; size: -; J: TRBJ2-3; D: -; DNA: TGTGCCAGCAGCCCGGATTGGGGAGCAGATACGCAGTATTTT; CDR3: CASSPDWGADTQYF
V: TRBV18; size: -; J: TRBJ2-5; D: -; DNA: TGTGCCAGCTCACCCTCCGGGTACCAAGAGACCCAGTACTTC; CDR3: CASSPSGYQETQYF
V: TRBV20-1; size: -; J: TRBJ2-4; D: -; DNA: TGCAGTGCTAGAGGGGGAGACAGAGCCAAAAACATTCAGTACTTC; CDR3: CSARGGDRAKNIQYF
V: TRBV19; size: -; J: TRBJ1-1; D: -; DNA: TGTGCCAGTAAAAGGGAGCTGAAAACTGAAGCTTTCTTT; CDR3: CASKRELKTEAFF
V: TRBV29-1; size: -; J: TRBJ2-3; D: TRBD1; DNA: TGCAGCGTCTCGACAGGGGTGGGCACAGATACGCAGTATTTT; CDR3: CSVSTGVGTDTQYF
V: TRBV29-1; size: -; J: TRBJ1-1; D: TRBD1; DNA: TGCAGCGGGAGGACAGGGAACACTGAAGCTTTCTTT; CDR3: CSGRTGNTEAFF
V: TRBV19; size: -; J: TRBJ2-5; D: TRBD1; DNA: TGTGCCAGTAGTATAGGTGGACAGGCGTACCAAGAGACCCAGTACTTC; CDR3: CASSIGGQAYQETQYF